These 5 T cell receptor beta chains originate from one sample sequenced in a study of CD8 T cells in ankylosing spondylitis. TCRdb ran MiXCR on the 5' RACE reads and lists one entry per CDR3 protein. The repertoire has around 320,000 distinct CDR3 sequences, 20% to 25% of them found once; the top ten carry 3.5% to 4.5%. The sequenced sample was blood, either unsorted or a sorted T cell fraction (not recorded which). Receptors were obtained from a female donor with ankylosing spondylitis or in good health (not recorded which).

The chain carries TRBV2 and TRBJ2-7; 9 positions match TRBD2. V lost 4 bases, J lost 3 bases, and 10 bases stayed unmatched. Per the germline V gene, CDR1 is SNHLY and CDR2 is FYNNEI. The CDR3 has 16 residues. In DNA form, the CDR3 reads TGTGCCAGCAGTGGCTCCCGGTCTAGCGGGAACTACGAGCAGTACTTC. This translates into CASSGSRSSGNYEQYF. Full variable domain (missing parts from reference TRBV2 and TRBJ2-7): EPEVTQTPSHQVTQMGQEVILRCVPISNHLYFYWYRQILGQKVEFLVSFYNNEISEKSEIFDDQFSVERPDGSNFTLKIRSTKLEDSAMYFCASSGSRSSGNYEQYFGPGTRLTVT.

This clonotype was seen a handful of times. The CDR3 DNA is TGTGCCAGCTCACCACCGCTTTCGAACACTGAAGCTTTCTTT. This sequence encodes CASSPPLSNTEAFF. The chain combines TRBV18 with TRBJ1-1; no definite D call. The germline CDR1 and CDR2 sequences are KGHSH and LQKENI. V lost 0 bases and J lost 1, with 6 bases in between. The CDR3 spans 14 residues.

This clonotype was seen a handful of times. The chain carries TRBV10-3 and TRBJ2-3; weak D call: TRBD1 (6 bases). Germline CDR1 is ENHRY and CDR2 is SYGVKD. V was clipped by 3 bases and J by 8 bases, with 12 bases between them. CDR3 length equals 13 residues. This CDR3 is CAISDQRGGTQYF. The CDR3 nucleotides are TGTGCCATCAGTGACCAGAGAGGGGGTACGCAGTATTTT.

There are many counts of this clonotype. This chain links TRBV20-1 with TRBJ2-7, with 11 nucleotides matching TRBD1. Germline assignment: CDR1 DFQATT and CDR2 SNEGSKA (reference sequence). The CDR3 loop spans 16 amino acids. V dropped 8 bases and J dropped 3; count of bases not matched to a gene: 15. The CDR3 is CSPGQGAIKGVYEQYF. CDR3 nucleotides: TGCAGTCCAGGACAGGGGGCAATAAAGGGAGTCTACGAGCAGTACTTC.

The CDR3 DNA is TGCAGTGCGCGTACTAGCGGGAGGGAAGATGAGACCCAGTACTTC. Translation gives CSARTSGREDETQYF. The chain links TRBV20-1 to TRBJ2-5; 13 bases agree with TRBD2. CDR3 length: 15 residues. CDR1 is DFQATT, CDR2 SNEGSKA, per germline (reference sequence). Trimming at V came to 6 bases and at J to 5 bases, leaving 9 bases not matched to a gene.